What follows are 9 T cell receptor beta chains derived from one specimen sequenced in a study of OX40 agonist ivuxolimab in advanced cancers. Repertoires were generated with immunoSEQ multiplex PCR, while TCRdb's copy carries only in-frame clones and drops some. The data hold about 40,000 clones, with about 89% observed a single time. The starting material was CD4+ or CD8+ T cells sorted from blood, obtained in a trial of the OX40 agonist ivuxolimab. The receptors stem from an adult with an advanced solid tumor such as melanoma, head and neck, liver or kidney cancer.

The V call is TRBV13, the J call TRBJ2-3; D assignment may be TRBD1 or TRBD2 (6 bases each). V was pared by 0 bases and J by 2 bases, with 18 bases between. Germline V gives CDR1 PRHDT, CDR2 FYEKMQ (reference sequence). The CDR3 loop spans 18 amino acids. This CDR3 reads CASSLGLGWGAATDTQYF. For the CDR3, the DNA is TGTGCCAGCAGCTTAGGCCTAGGGTGGGGGGCAGCCACAGATACGCAGTATTTT.

This clone was recorded once. The chain recombines TRBV27 with TRBJ2-3; D might be TRBD2 (6 bases). The V gene lost 5 bases and the J gene lost 4 bases, with 10 bases spanning the gap. The CDR3 has 13 amino acids. CDR1 is MNHEY, CDR2 SMNVEV, per germline (reference sequence). The CDR3 here is CASSDPGADTQYF. In DNA form, the CDR3 reads TGTGCCAGCAGTGATCCGGGGGCAGATACGCAGTATTTT.

The V call is TRBV7-9, the J call TRBJ2-7; 7 bases are a match to TRBD1. Germline loops: CDR1 SEHNR, CDR2 FQNEAQ (reference sequence). With 1 base clipped from V and 2 bases from J, the junction kept 2 bases outside the gene matches. The CDR3 contains 14 residues. CDR3 loop: CASSLGGQPYEQYF. The CDR3 DNA reads TGTGCCAGCAGCTTAGGGGGACAGCCCTACGAGCAGTACTTC.

This clone was counted a few times. The chain couples TRBV5-1 to TRBJ1-2, with 10 positions matching TRBD1. The germline CDR1 and CDR2 sequences are SGHRS and YFSETQ. V dropped 4 bases and J dropped 1; count of bases not matched to a gene: 4. This CDR3 is 15 amino acids long. The CDR3 sequence is CASSPGTGDNYGYTF. The DNA for the CDR3 is TGCGCCAGCAGCCCCGGGACAGGGGATAACTATGGCTACACCTTC.

In its sample, this clone was seen once. V is TRBV7-2 and J is TRBJ2-7; D could derive from TRBD1 or TRBD2 (5 bases each). From germline, CDR1 is SGHTA and CDR2 FQGNSA. This CDR3 has 14 residues. Deletions cut 1 base from V and 13 bases from J, with 20 bases between. CDR3 residues: CASSLGGRHETLYF. The CDR3 DNA reads TGTGCCAGCAGCTTAGGGGGACGCCATGAGACCCTTTACTTC.

The chain's CDR3 is CASSLLSGRGDTGELFF. The CDR3 region has the DNA TGCGCCAGCAGCCTTCTCTCGGGCAGGGGGGATACCGGGGAGCTGTTTTTT. This chain joins TRBV4-3 and TRBJ2-2; D is possibly TRBD1 (7 bases). Germline V gene lookup returns CDR1 LGHNA and CDR2 YSLEER. The CDR3 has 17 residues. Trimming removed 4 bases at V and 5 bases at J, with 20 bases between.

The chain combines TRBV28 with TRBJ2-1, with D tentatively TRBD2 (7 bases). The CDR3 contains 14 residues. Per germline, CDR1 MDHEN and CDR2 SYDVKM. Trimming pared 8 bases from V and 7 bases from J, leaving 18 bases between. The DNA of the CDR3 is TGTGCCAGCGCACTCCCGGGGGGCAGGAATGAGCAGTTCTTC. Protein: CASALPGGRNEQFF.

The chain carries TRBV4-2 and TRBJ2-5; TRBD1 or TRBD2 may be the D gene (6 bases each). V lost 0 bases to trimming and J lost 1 base, with 9 bases between them. This CDR3 spans 15 amino acids. The germline V gene encodes CDR1 LGHNA and CDR2 YNFKEQ. The CDR3 bases are TGTGCCAGCAGCCAAGATAGGGGGGCCCAAGAGACCCAGTACTTC. As protein: CASSQDRGAQETQYF.

This sequence joins TRBV5-1 and TRBJ2-1; 9 bases agree with TRBD1. Looked up from germline, CDR1 is SGHRS and CDR2 is YFSETQ. The junction had 7 bases not matched to a gene; V was cut back by 5 bases and J by 4 bases. The CDR3 runs 15 residues. The CDR3 is CASSGRTGEYNEQFF. The CDR3, as DNA: TGCGCCAGCAGTGGAAGGACAGGGGAATACAATGAGCAGTTCTTC.